There are a few counts of the clone carrying this T cell receptor (beta chain). This CDR3 contains 14 residues. Per germline, CDR1 DFQATT and CDR2 SNEGSKA (reference sequence). V gave up 1 base and J gave up 4 bases; unmatched junction bases: 6. Using its own MiXCR run on the 5' RACE reads, TCRdb lists one record per CDR3 protein. The table lists 40,000 to 65,000 distinct CDR3 sequences, around 24% of them singletons, with more than 3% in the top ten. The chain couples TRBV20-1 to TRBJ2-5; 7 bases are shared with TRBD1. Material for sequencing was tumor-infiltrating naive CD4+ T cells sorted from the breast tumor. The subset denotes: naive CD4+ T cells, CD4+CD45RA+CD25-. This clonotype was sampled from a female donor with breast cancer. The CDR3 coding sequence is TGCAGTGCTAGAGGGACGAGACAGGGAGAGACCCAGTACTTC. It encodes CSARGTRQGETQYF.